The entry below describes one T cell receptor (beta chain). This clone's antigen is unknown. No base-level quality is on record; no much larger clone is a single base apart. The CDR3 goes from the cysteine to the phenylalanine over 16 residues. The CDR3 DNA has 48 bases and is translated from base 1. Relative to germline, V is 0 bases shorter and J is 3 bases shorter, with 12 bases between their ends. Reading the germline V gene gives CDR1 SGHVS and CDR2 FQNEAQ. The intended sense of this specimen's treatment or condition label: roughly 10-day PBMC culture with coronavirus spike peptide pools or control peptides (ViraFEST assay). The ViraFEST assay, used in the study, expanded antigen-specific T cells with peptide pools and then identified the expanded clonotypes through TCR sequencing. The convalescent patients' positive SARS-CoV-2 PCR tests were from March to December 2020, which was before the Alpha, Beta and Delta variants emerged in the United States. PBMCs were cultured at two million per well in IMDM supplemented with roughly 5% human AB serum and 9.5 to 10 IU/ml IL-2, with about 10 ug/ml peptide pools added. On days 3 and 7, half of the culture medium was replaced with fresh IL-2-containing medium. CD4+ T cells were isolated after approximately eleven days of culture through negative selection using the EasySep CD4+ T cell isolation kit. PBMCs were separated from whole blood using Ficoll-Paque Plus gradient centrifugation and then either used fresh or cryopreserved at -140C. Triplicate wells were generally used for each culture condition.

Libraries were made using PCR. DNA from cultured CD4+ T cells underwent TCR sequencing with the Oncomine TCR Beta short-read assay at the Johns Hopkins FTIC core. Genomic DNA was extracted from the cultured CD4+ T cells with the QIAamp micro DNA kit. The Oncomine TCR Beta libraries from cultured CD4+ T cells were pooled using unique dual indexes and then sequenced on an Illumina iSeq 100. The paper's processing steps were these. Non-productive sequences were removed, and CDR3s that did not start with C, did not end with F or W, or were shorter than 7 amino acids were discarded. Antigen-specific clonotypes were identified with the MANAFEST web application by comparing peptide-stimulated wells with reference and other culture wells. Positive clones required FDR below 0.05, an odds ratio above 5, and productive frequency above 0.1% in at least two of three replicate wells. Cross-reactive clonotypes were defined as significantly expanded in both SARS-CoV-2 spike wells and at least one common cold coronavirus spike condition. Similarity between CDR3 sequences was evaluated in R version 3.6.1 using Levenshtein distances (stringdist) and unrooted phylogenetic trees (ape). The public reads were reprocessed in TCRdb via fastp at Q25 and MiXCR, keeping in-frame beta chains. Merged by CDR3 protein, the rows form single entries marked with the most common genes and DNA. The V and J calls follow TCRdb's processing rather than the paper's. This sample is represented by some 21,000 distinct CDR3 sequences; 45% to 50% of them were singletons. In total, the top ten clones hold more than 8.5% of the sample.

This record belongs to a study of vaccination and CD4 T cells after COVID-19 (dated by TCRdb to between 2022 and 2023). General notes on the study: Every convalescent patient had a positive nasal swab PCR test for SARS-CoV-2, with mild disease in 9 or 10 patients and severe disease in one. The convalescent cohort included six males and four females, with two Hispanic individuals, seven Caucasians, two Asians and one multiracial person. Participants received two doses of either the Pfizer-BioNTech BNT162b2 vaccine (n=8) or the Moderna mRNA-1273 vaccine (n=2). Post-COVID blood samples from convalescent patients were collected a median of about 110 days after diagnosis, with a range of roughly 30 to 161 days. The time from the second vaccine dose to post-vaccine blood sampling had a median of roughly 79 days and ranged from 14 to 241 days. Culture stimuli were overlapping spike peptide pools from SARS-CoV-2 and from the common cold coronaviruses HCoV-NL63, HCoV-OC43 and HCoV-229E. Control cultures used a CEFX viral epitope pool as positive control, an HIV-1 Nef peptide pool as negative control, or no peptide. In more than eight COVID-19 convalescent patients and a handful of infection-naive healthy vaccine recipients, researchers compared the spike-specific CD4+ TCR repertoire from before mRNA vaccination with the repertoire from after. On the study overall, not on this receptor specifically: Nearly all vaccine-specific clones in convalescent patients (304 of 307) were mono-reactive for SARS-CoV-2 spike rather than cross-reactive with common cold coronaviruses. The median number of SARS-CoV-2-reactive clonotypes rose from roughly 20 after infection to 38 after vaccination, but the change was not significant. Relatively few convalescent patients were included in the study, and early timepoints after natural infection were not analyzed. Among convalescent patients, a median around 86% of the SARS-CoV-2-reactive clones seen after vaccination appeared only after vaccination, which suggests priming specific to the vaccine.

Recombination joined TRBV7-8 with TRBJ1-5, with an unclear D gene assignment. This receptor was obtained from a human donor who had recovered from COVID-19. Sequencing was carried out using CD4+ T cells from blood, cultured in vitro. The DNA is TGTGCCAGCAGCTTAGCGTTAAAGCCAAACAATCAGCCCCAGCATTTT. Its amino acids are CASSLALKPNNQPQHF.